This note documents a single T cell receptor (beta chain) sequence. Antigen unknown. The data are from a study of vaccination and CD4 T cells after COVID-19. Overall study results and limits: No early post-infection timepoints were studied, and convalescent patients studied were relatively few. It was observed that, in convalescent patients, a median about 86% of reactive clones arose only post-vaccination.

The CDR3 spans 16 residues. Germline loops: CDR1 DFQATT, CDR2 SNEGSKA (reference sequence). V lost 6 bases, J lost 1 base, and 12 bases stayed unmatched. One entry per CDR3 protein results from TCRdb running MiXCR on the PCR reads. Among approximately 21,000 distinct CDR3 sequences listed, more than 45% were seen once. V is TRBV20-1 and J is TRBJ2-3; 8 positions match TRBD2. The sample here was CD4+ T cells from blood, taken before SARS-CoV-2 vaccination. This clonotype was sampled from a human donor who had recovered from COVID-19. The CDR3 loop is CSARPGLVAGTDTQYF. As DNA, the CDR3 is TGCAGTGCCCGGCCGGGACTAGTTGCCGGCACAGATACGCAGTATTTT.